The entry below gives a single T cell receptor (beta chain) sequence along with its context. This CDR3 has 13 residues. V was pared by 0 bases and J by 4 bases, with 6 bases between. The data are from a study of blood T cell repertoires in COVID-19. Participants came from some 26 US areas, aged roughly 18 to 100 years. The table came from immunoSEQ multiplex PCR; TCRdb's copy has only in-frame clones and leaves some out. This sample yields hundreds of thousands of clones, of which approximately 90% are seen a single time; around 1.1% belongs to the top ten. Source material: PBMCs or T cells enriched from blood (not recorded which). The J gene is TRBJ1-2, the V gene TRBV12-3 or TRBV12-4; TRBD1 might be the D (6 bases). This TCR derives from a young man who had recovered from COVID-19. DNA for the CDR3: TGTGCCAGCAGTTTAGCGACAGGCTATGGCTACACCTTC. This sequence encodes CASSLATGYGYTF.